What follows is one TCR beta chain and its context. This could be a read error, since a much larger clone is one nucleotide away. This record belongs to a study of shared clonotypes between healthy human individuals. Study information: Those who served as donors were a couple of women and a few men between the ages of 18 and 49.

The data were produced by immunoSEQ multiplex PCR, yet TCRdb's version contains in-frame clones alone and is incomplete. This sample yields some 500,000 clones, of which 65% to 80% are seen a single time; approximately 12% belongs to the top ten. This CDR3 has 15 amino acids. Germline assignment: CDR1 SGHVS and CDR2 FQNEAQ. The sequence was obtained from a woman in her forties in good health. Some clones in this sample may be carry-over from other donors' samples. The rearrangement uses TRBV7-8 and TRBJ2-2, with 9 bases matching TRBD1. Sample: PBMCs. CDR3 coding DNA: TGTGCCAGCAGCTCATTAACAGGGGGCACCGGGAAGCTGTTTTTT. It is translated as CASSSLTGGTGKLFF.